Shown below are 10 T cell receptor beta chains from a single sample sequenced in a study of T cell responses to AZD1222 COVID-19 vaccine. Generated by immunoSEQ multiplex PCR, the TCRdb table keeps only in-frame clones and is missing some. The data show approximately 75,000 clones, with roughly 91% seen just once and more than 15% held by the top ten. Here the sequenced sample was peripheral blood, taken 28 days after the second AZD1222 dose. The receptors stem from an adult who received the AZD1222 COVID-19 vaccine.

V is TRBV28 and J is TRBJ2-7; D gene uncertain. CDR3 length: 13 residues. Between the trimmed V and J ends, which lost 7 bases and 0 bases, there was a span of 10 bases. Germline CDR1 is MDHEN and CDR2 is SYDVKM. The DNA for the CDR3 is TGTGCCAGCACAGTTCCCTCCTCCTACGAGCAGTACTTC. This codes for CASTVPSSYEQYF.

This clone is a singleton in its sample. This chain uses TRBV30 with TRBJ1-1; D is undetermined. CDR3 length: 14 residues. Germline lookup yields CDR1 GTSNPN and CDR2 SVGIG (reference sequence). V was trimmed by 5 bases and J by 5 bases, leaving 18 bases between them. The CDR3, as DNA: TGTGCCTGGGCTCTAAGGGCGGGCTATACTGAAGCTTTCTTT. This encodes CAWALRAGYTEAFF. The whole variable domain, remainder taken from reference TRBV30 and TRBJ1-1, is SQTIHQWPATLVQPVGSPLSLECTVEGTSNPNLYWYRQAAGRGLQLLFYSVGIGQISSEVPQNLSASRPQDRQFILSSKKLLLSDSGFYLCAWALRAGYTEAFFGQGTRLTVV.

This rearrangement joins TRBV6-5 to TRBJ2-6; D gene unclear. This CDR3 is built from 13 residues. With 11 bases removed from V and 0 bases from J, the gap between germline ends came to 8 bases. The germline CDR1 and CDR2 sequences are MNHEY and SVGAGI. Here the CDR3 DNA reads TGTGCCTCCCAGTCCTCTGGGGCCAACGTCCTGACTTTC. This codes for CASQSSGANVLTF.

This chain connects TRBV19 to TRBJ2-3, with unresolved D. With 1 base removed from V and 4 bases from J, the gap between germline ends came to 9 bases. Germline V lookup: CDR1 LNHDA, CDR2 SQIVND (reference sequence). There are 14 residues in the CDR3. DNA of the CDR3: TGTGCCAGTAGTATAGTTCCTTGGTCAGATACGCAGTATTTT. This encodes CASSIVPWSDTQYF.

This sequence joins TRBV14 and TRBJ1-2; 7 nucleotides agree with TRBD1. Trimming removed 4 bases from V and 4 bases from J; junction bases left unmatched: 9. Per the germline V gene, CDR1 is SGHDN and CDR2 is FVKESK. This CDR3 has 15 residues. Here the CDR3 DNA reads TGTGCCAGCAGCCGACAGGGAAGGAGTAGCTATGGCTACACCTTC. Residues: CASSRQGRSSYGYTF.

The chain has TRBV25-1 and TRBJ2-1; TRBD2 matches 8 bases. With 2 bases clipped from V and 7 bases from J, the junction kept 4 bases outside the gene matches. CDR3 length: 14 residues. Germline values: CDR1 MGHDK, CDR2 SYGVNS. The CDR3 region has the DNA TGTGCCAGCAGTGAAGCGGGGGGCAAGAATGAGCAGTTCTTC. Translating gives CASSEAGGKNEQFF.

This chain joins TRBV7-3 and TRBJ2-5; 7 positions agree with TRBD2. With V trimmed by 4 bases and J by 5 bases, 10 bases remained unmatched. The germline V gene encodes CDR1 SGHTA and CDR2 FQGTGA. The CDR3 covers 15 residues. The CDR3 nucleotides read TGTGCCAGCAGCTCGGGCAGCGGGGTCGGGGAGACCCAGTACTTC. Translated: CASSSGSGVGETQYF.

The CDR3 coding sequence is TGTGCCAGCAGAGCACGGGGGGGGAATGGCTACACCTTC. Amino acid sequence: CASRARGGNGYTF. J is TRBJ1-2 and V is TRBV28; weak D call: TRBD1 (5 bases). The length of the CDR3 is 13 residues. Germline assignment: CDR1 MDHEN and CDR2 SYDVKM. Trimming removed 6 bases at V and 6 bases at J, with 14 bases between.

The rearrangement uses TRBV5-4 and TRBJ2-1, with 8 nucleotides matching TRBD2. The length of the CDR3 is 15 residues. With 5 bases clipped from V and 4 bases from J, the junction kept 8 bases outside the gene matches. CDR1 is SGHNT and CDR2 is YYREEE in the germline V gene (reference sequence). CDR3 bases: TGTGCCAGCAGACGTGCGGGGGGCCAGTACAATGAGCAGTTCTTC. This translates into CASRRAGGQYNEQFF.

J is TRBJ1-4 and V is TRBV29-1; tentative D call: TRBD1 (6 bases). V lost 6 bases, J lost 8 bases, and 19 bases lay in between. The CDR3 loop spans 14 amino acids. Germline V gene lookup returns CDR1 SQVTM and CDR2 ANQGSEA. CDR3 region: CSVTDRTRREKLFF. In DNA, the CDR3 is TGCAGCGTAACCGACAGGACCAGAAGGGAAAAACTGTTTTTT.